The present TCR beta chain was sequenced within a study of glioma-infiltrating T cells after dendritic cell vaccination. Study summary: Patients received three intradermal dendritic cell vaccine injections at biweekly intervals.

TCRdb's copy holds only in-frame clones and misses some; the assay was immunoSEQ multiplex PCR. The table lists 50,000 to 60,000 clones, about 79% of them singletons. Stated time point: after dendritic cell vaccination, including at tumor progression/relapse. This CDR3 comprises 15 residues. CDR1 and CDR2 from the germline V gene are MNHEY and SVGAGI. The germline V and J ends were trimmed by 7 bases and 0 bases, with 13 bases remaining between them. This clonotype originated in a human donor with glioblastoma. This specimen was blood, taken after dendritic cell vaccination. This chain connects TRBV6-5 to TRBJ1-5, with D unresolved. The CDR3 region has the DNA TGTGCCAGCAAAGAGCATGGCGGTAGCAATCAGCCCCAGCATTTT. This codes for CASKEHGGSNQPQHF.